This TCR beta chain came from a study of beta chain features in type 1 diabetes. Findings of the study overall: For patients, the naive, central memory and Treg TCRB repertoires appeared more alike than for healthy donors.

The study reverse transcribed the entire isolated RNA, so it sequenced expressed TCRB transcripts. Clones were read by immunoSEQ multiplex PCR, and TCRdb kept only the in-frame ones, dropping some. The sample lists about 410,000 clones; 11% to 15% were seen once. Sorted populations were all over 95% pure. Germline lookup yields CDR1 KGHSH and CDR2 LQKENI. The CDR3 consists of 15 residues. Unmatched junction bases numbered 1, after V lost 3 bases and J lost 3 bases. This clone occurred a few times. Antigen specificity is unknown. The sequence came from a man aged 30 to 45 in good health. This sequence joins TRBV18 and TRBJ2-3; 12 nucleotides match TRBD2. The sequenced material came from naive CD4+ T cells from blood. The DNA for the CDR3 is TGTGCCAGCTCACCTGGGACTAGCGGGACAGATACGCAGTATTTT. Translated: CASSPGTSGTDTQYF.